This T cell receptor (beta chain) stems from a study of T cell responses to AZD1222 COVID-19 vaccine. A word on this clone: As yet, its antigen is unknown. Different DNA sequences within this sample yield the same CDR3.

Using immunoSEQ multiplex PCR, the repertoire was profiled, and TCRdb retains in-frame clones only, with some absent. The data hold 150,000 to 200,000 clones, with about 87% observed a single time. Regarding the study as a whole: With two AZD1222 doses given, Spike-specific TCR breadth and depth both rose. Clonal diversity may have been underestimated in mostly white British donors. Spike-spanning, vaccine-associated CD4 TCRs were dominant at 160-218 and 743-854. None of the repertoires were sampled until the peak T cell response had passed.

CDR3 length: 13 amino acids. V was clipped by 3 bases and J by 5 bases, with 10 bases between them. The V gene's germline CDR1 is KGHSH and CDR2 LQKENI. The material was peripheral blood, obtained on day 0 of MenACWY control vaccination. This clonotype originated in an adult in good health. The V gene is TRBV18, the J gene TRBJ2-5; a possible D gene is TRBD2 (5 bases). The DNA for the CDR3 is TGTGCCAGCTCACCGAGGGATCGCGAGACCCAGTACTTC. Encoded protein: CASSPRDRETQYF.